The 19 T cell receptor beta chains below all came from one sample that was sequenced in a study of tumor and adjacent non-tumor tissue in lung cancer. A modified ARM-PCR protocol with three rounds of nested PCR amplified TCRbeta. MiXCR was run by TCRdb on the multiplex PCR reads, yielding one entry per CDR3 protein. The profile covers about 86,000 distinct CDR3 sequences, with roughly three quarters appearing a single time and about a fifth taken by the ten largest. RNA was extracted from bulk tissue without any cell sorting. The normal lung tissue was taken more than 3 cm from the tumor edge. The specimen was distant non-tumor lung tissue. All receptors come from a woman aged 45 to 65 with non-small cell lung cancer.

This chain links TRBV2 with TRBJ2-3; 7 nucleotides agree with TRBD2. This CDR3 is built from 14 residues. V dropped 6 bases and J dropped 5; count of bases not matched to a gene: 8. In germline, CDR1 is SNHLY, CDR2 FYNNEI. Written as DNA, the CDR3 is TGTGCCAGCAGCCCAGTGGTAGCGGGAGATACGCAGTATTTT. Encoded protein: CASSPVVAGDTQYF. The full variable domain, rest sourced from reference TRBV2 and TRBJ2-3, is EPEVTQTPSHQVTQMGQEVILRCVPISNHLYFYWYRQILGQKVEFLVSFYNNEISEKSEIFDDQFSVERPDGSNFTLKIRSTKLEDSAMYFCASSPVVAGDTQYFGPGTRLTVL.

This chain links TRBV19 with TRBJ1-1; a weak D match, TRBD1 (5 bases). This CDR3 contains 14 residues. The ends were cut back, 7 bases at V and 1 base at J, with 13 bases in the middle. Germline V gene data show CDR1 as LNHDA and CDR2 as SQIVND (reference sequence). The chain's CDR3 is CASTPGTGNTEAFF. The CDR3, as DNA: TGTGCCAGTACCCCTGGGACGGGGAACACTGAAGCTTTCTTT.

On this clonotype: An end of the junction does not agree with germline; a read error may underlie this. The V gene is TRBV11-3, the J gene TRBJ2-2; 9 bases line up with TRBD2. Germline CDR1 SGHNT, CDR2 YENEEA. The CDR3 totals 15 residues. The CDR3 DNA reads TGTGCCAACAGCTTTAGCGGGAGCGACACCCGGGGGCTGTTTTTT. Encoded protein: CANSFSGSDTRGLFF.

Regarding this clonotype: This may arise from a read error, as a much more abundant clone is one base away. The CDR3 sequence: CSDRTGRVWLNSQETQYF. The CDR3 DNA reads as TGCAGTGATAGGACAGGGAGGGTCTGGTTGAACTCACAAGAGACCCAGTACTTC. This rearrangement joins TRBV20-1 to TRBJ2-5; TRBD1 might be the D (8 bases). Germline lookup yields CDR1 DFQATT and CDR2 SNEGSKA (reference sequence). V was trimmed by 7 bases and J by 2 bases, leaving 29 bases between them. CDR3 length equals 18 residues.

V is TRBV19 and J is TRBJ1-5; D perhaps matches TRBD2 (6 bases). The last part of the DNA fits TRBJ2-3 better; the J call may be wrong. The CDR3 totals 11 residues. CDR1 LNHDA and CDR2 SQIVND come from the germline V gene (reference sequence). In nucleotides, the CDR3 is TGTACCAATAGCGGAGGGAAGCCCCAGTATTTT. This gives the protein CTNSGGKPQYF.

In regard to this clonotype: One junction end disagrees with the germline gene, perhaps due to a read error. The chain recombines TRBV6-5 with TRBJ1-1; the D gene is possibly TRBD1 (5 bases). This CDR3 has 16 amino acids. CDR1 is MNHEY, CDR2 SVGAGI, per germline. The CDR3 region has the DNA TGTGCTAACCATTTTTTTCGCCGGGACCTAAACATTGAAGCTTTCTTT. It codes for CANHFFRRDLNIEAFF.

This chain uses TRBV11-2 with TRBJ2-3; D unresolved. The CDR3 consists of 13 residues. Germline V gene sequence: CDR1 SGHAT, CDR2 FQNNGV. Trimming left V 1 base short and J 6 bases short, with 8 bases between. This chain's CDR3 is CASSLVSDDTQYF. Written as DNA, the CDR3 is TGTGCCAGCAGCTTAGTGTCAGATGATACGCAGTATTTT.

By share, this clonotype ranks as medium-sized. V and J are TRBV6-6 and TRBJ2-5, with a tentative D call TRBD1 (6 bases). Germline values: CDR1 MNHNY, CDR2 SVGAGI (reference sequence). The V gene lost 6 bases and the J gene lost 4 bases, with 15 bases spanning the gap. This CDR3 has 14 residues. Here the CDR3 DNA reads TGTGCCAGCAGATACGCACAGGGTCGAGAGACCCAGTACTTC. This gives the protein CASRYAQGRETQYF.

Concerning this clonotype: The final CDR3 position lacks the conserved phenylalanine or tryptophan, pointing to a likely read error. The chain uses TRBV6-5 and TRBJ1-1; perhaps TRBD1 as D (6 bases). This CDR3 is 13 amino acids long. Between the trimmed V and J ends, which lost 7 bases and 1 base, there was a span of 10 bases. The germline V gene has CDR1 MNHEY and CDR2 SVGAGI. Here the CDR3 reads CASITTGNTEAFS. DNA of the CDR3: TGTGCCAGCATTACGACAGGGAACACTGAAGCTTTCTCT.

For this clonotype: This sequence may be a read error, since a much larger clone differs from it by one base. The rearrangement uses TRBV24-1 and TRBJ1-4; weak D call: TRBD1 (6 bases). The germline V gene encodes CDR1 KGHDR and CDR2 SFDVKD. The CDR3 sequence is 12 residues long. CDR3 amino acids: CASSRGNEKLIF. The CDR3 coding sequence is TGTGCCTCTAGCAGGGGAAATGAAAAACTGATTTTT.

A word on this clonotype: The germline gene is not matched at one end of the junction; a read error may be the cause. This sequence joins TRBV6-1 and TRBJ1-2; D uncertain. The CDR3 covers 12 residues. Looked up from germline, CDR1 is MNHNS and CDR2 is SASEGT. CDR3 sequence: CACRRASHGHTF. In DNA, the CDR3 is TGTGCCTGCAGGCGGGCAAGCCATGGCCACACCTTC.

Of note for this clonotype: A junction boundary mismatches the germline segment, possibly from a read error. The chain couples TRBV5-4 to TRBJ1-1, with unresolved D. The germline CDR1 and CDR2 sequences are SGHNT and YYREEE (reference sequence). This CDR3 is 12 amino acids long. The CDR3: CVSSLTGTEAFF. For the CDR3, the DNA is TGTGTCAGCAGCCTGACGGGCACTGAAGCTTTCTTT.

The sample holds one count of this clonotype. The chain combines TRBV6-6 with TRBJ2-1; D is undetermined. Deletions cut 5 bases from V and 4 bases from J, with 15 bases between. In germline, CDR1 is MNHNY, CDR2 SVGAGI (reference sequence). The CDR3 has 15 residues. CDR3 nucleotide sequence: TGTGCCAGCAGTCTCACTTGCGCTACTTACAATGAGCAGTTCTTC. Its protein product is CASSLTCATYNEQFF.

In regard to this clonotype: One junction end disagrees with the germline gene, perhaps due to a read error. The genes are TRBV5-4 and TRBJ2-3, with TRBD2 identical over 7 bases. The CDR3 has 15 amino acids. The germline V gene has CDR1 SGHNT and CDR2 YYREEE (reference sequence). The CDR3 region is CASSLSGTTTETQYF. CDR3 DNA: TGTGCCAGCAGCTTGTCCGGGACTACCACAGAAACGCAGTATTTT.

For the CDR3, the DNA is TGTGCCAGCAGCGCCTATAGCGGGAGCTCCTACGAGCAGTACTTC. Its protein is CASSAYSGSSYEQYF. The V call is TRBV13, the J call TRBJ2-7; TRBD2 matches at 9 bases. V lost 5 bases to trimming and J lost 0 bases; unmatched junction nucleotides: 5. This CDR3 spans 15 amino acids. Germline CDR1 PRHDT, CDR2 FYEKMQ (reference sequence).

Comments on this clonotype: A read error may account for a junction end that differs from germline. J is TRBJ2-7 and V is TRBV11-2, with 7 positions matching TRBD1. Per germline, CDR1 SGHAT and CDR2 FQNNGV. There are 15 residues in the CDR3. The CDR3 DNA follows: TGTGTCAGCAGCCCCTGGACAGGAGGAGGTCGCGAGCTATACTTC. Amino acid sequence: CVSSPWTGGGRELYF. The full variable domain, with the rest looked up from reference TRBV11-2 and TRBJ2-7, is EAGVAQSPRYKIIEKRQSVAFWCNPISGHATLYWYQQILGQGPKLLIQFQNNGVVDDSQLPKDRFSAERLKGVDSTLKIQPAKLEDSAVYLCVSSPWTGGGRELYFGPGTRLTVT.

The table lists this clonotype with a count of one. The conserved final phenylalanine or tryptophan is absent from the CDR3, which likely points to a read error. The rearrangement links TRBV11-2 to TRBJ2-7, with 7 nucleotides matching TRBD1. The germline V gene has CDR1 SGHAT and CDR2 FQNNGV. The CDR3 has 14 amino acids. CDR3 sequence: CTSSLVRDSYEQYT. In DNA form, the CDR3 reads TGTACCAGCAGCTTAGTTAGGGACAGCTACGAGCAGTACACC.

Note on this clonotype: At one end the junction does not follow the germline gene, possibly because of a read error. V and J are TRBV6-1 and TRBJ2-4; TRBD2 is a possible D gene (5 bases). Germline loops: CDR1 MNHNS, CDR2 SASEGT. The CDR3 covers 11 residues. The CDR3 protein is CANSEGDIQYF. As DNA, the CDR3 is TGTGCCAACAGTGAGGGAGACATTCAGTACTTC.

Notes on this clonotype: The junction departs from germline at one end; a sequencing error may be responsible. This CDR3 reads CASSRGDSSYVQYF. The CDR3 region has the DNA TGTGCGAGCTCCCGGGGCGATAGCTCCTACGTGCAGTACTTC. The genes are TRBV12-5 and TRBJ2-7; tentatively, D is TRBD1 or TRBD2 (5 bases each). The germline V gene encodes CDR1 LGHNT and CDR2 FRNRAP. The CDR3 contains 14 residues.